This T cell receptor (beta chain) was recovered during a study of early T cells in non-severe SARS-CoV-2 infection. Via MiXCR, TCRdb re-called the 5' RACE reads, giving one row per CDR3 protein. The table records tens of thousands of distinct CDR3 sequences, approximately 15% of them present only once. This clonotype was counted many times. The germline gene is not matched at one end of the junction; a read error may be the cause. Source: whole blood, taken at baseline. The sequence was collected from an adult who was a healthcare worker with PCR-confirmed SARS-CoV-2 infection or an uninfected control (not recorded which).

CDR3 residues: CASSRDTRVNNF. CDR3 coding DNA: TGTGCCAGCAGTCGCGATACCCGGGTAAATAACTTC. The chain uses TRBV28 and TRBJ2-7; D ambiguous. Germline assignment: CDR1 MDHEN and CDR2 SYDVKM. The CDR3 is made up of 12 amino acids.